This T cell receptor beta chain was identified in a study of blood T cell repertoires in COVID-19. At the level of the study: PBMCs, B-cell-depleted T cells, or T cells were the source of the cDNA or gDNA that made up the material.

TCRdb's copy holds only in-frame clones and misses some; the assay was immunoSEQ multiplex PCR. The sample has roughly 100,000 clones; roughly nine tenths are singletons. The CDR3 consists of 15 residues. J gave up 6 bases and V 7 bases, and 10 bases lay outside the gene matches. Germline V gives CDR1 LNHDA, CDR2 SQIVND (reference sequence). Sequencing input: peripheral blood. The chain uses TRBV19 and TRBJ2-1; 9 bases are shared with TRBD1. This TCR derives from a woman aged 50 to 60 with COVID-19, enrolled during active disease. The CDR3, as DNA: TGTGCCAGTAACTGGGGGACAGGGAGAGTCAATGAGCAGTTCTTC. Translated: CASNWGTGRVNEQFF.